Listed below are T cell receptor beta chains from one sample, sequenced in a study of cytomegalovirus exposure and HLA in healthy donors. Method: immunoSEQ multiplex PCR; TCRdb's copy keeps in-frame clones and lacks some. The sample records under 100,000 clones, roughly 80% being singletons. Sequencing was done on a sample of PBMCs. The source is a woman aged 18-29 years in good health and CMV-seropositive. The CDR3 runs from the conserved cysteine through the conserved F or W. The D gene is left open where the match is weak. Rows may omit the clone size; those that give it use once, few, many or a size class.

size,length,V,J,D,DNA,CDR3
.,13,TRBV18,TRBJ2-5,.,TGTGCCAGCTCGACCAGGGTTGTGGAGACCCAGTACTTC,CASSTRVVETQYF
.,14,TRBV30,TRBJ2-7,.,TGTGCCTGGAGTGTAGAGGGGACTTCCTACGAGCAGTACTTC,CAWSVEGTSYEQYF
.,14,TRBV25-1,TRBJ2-2,TRBD2,TGTGCCAGCAGCGCGGGACTAGCGTTCGGGGAGCTGTTTTTT,CASSAGLAFGELFF
once,16,TRBV4-3,TRBJ1-2,.,TGCGCCAGCAGCCAATACAGGGTTACAACTAACTGGGGCTACACCTTC,CASSQYRVTTNWGYTF
.,14,TRBV6-1,TRBJ1-1,.,TGTGCCAGCAGTGTGGGACACGAGAACACTGAAGCTTTCTTT,CASSVGHENTEAFF
.,13,TRBV5-5,TRBJ2-5,.,TGTGCCAGCAGAACAGGGTTCCAAGAGACCCAGTACTTC,CASRTGFQETQYF
.,14,TRBV11-2,TRBJ2-5,TRBD1,TGTGCCAGCAGCTTAGCAAACAGGGGCCAGACCCAGTACTTC,CASSLANRGQTQYF
.,14,TRBV6-1,TRBJ1-6,TRBD1,TGTGCCAGCAGGGACAGGGGAAGTGATTCACCCCTCCACTTT,CASRDRGSDSPLHF
.,16,TRBV7-3,TRBJ1-3,TRBD1,TGTGCCAGCAGCTTAATGGGGACAGGGAATGGAAACACCATATATTTT,CASSLMGTGNGNTIYF
.,15,TRBV4-1,TRBJ1-1,TRBD1,TGCGCCAGCAGCCAAAGGACAGGGGGGGGCACTGAAGCTTTCTTT,CASSQRTGGGTEAFF
.,15,TRBV10-3,TRBJ2-7,TRBD1,TGTGCCATCAGTGCGGCGGACAGGAGCTCCTACGAGCAGTACTTC,CAISAADRSSYEQYF
.,14,TRBV28,TRBJ2-7,.,TGTGCCAGCAGTTTGGGGACAAGAAACTACGAGCAGTACTTC,CASSLGTRNYEQYF
.,16,TRBV5-1,TRBJ1-1,.,TGCGCCAGCAGCTCAACCCCGCCGGGGGGGGAGACTGAAGCTTTCTTT,CASSSTPPGGETEAFF
.,16,TRBV28,TRBJ2-2,TRBD1,TGTGCCAGCAGTTTAGAGACAGGGGGCCACACCGGGGAGCTGTTTTTT,CASSLETGGHTGELFF
.,15,TRBV5-1,TRBJ2-3,.,TGCGCCAGCAGCCCATCGGGACTCTCCACAGATACGCAGTATTTT,CASSPSGLSTDTQYF
.,14,TRBV7-8,TRBJ1-1,.,TGTGCCAGCAGCCCAGACGGAGTGAACACTGAAGCTTTCTTT,CASSPDGVNTEAFF
few,16,TRBV5-1,TRBJ1-2,TRBD1,TGCGCCAGCAGCCCAGCCCCGGGACAGGGGAACTATGGCTACACCTTC,CASSPAPGQGNYGYTF
.,15,TRBV28,TRBJ2-3,.,TGTGCCAGCAGCGGCGGGGAGCCCAGCACAGATACGCAGTATTTT,CASSGGEPSTDTQYF
.,18,TRBV19,TRBJ1-3,.,TGTGCCAGTAGCCCGGACAGATGGCATGGGGACTCTGGAAACACCATATATTTT,CASSPDRWHGDSGNTIYF
.,14,TRBV15,TRBJ2-7,TRBD2,TGTGCCACCAGCCCGGGGAGCGGGGCCTACGAGCAGTACTTC,CATSPGSGAYEQYF
.,15,TRBV11-3,TRBJ2-6,.,TGTGCCAGCAGCTTAGATCGGGCTGGGGCCAACGTCCTGACTTTC,CASSLDRAGANVLTF
.,13,TRBV10-3,TRBJ2-7,TRBD1,TGTGCCATTAGGGACAGGGACCTCTACGAGCAGTACTTC,CAIRDRDLYEQYF
.,16,TRBV19,TRBJ2-7,TRBD2,TGTGCCAGTAGTATAATCATTGGCGGGGGGGCCGGCGAGCAGTACTTC,CASSIIIGGGAGEQYF
.,17,TRBV7-9,TRBJ2-7,TRBD2,TGTGCCAGCAGCCGCGTAGCGGGGGGCGGAAGCTCCTACGAGCAGTACTTC,CASSRVAGGGSSYEQYF
.,15,TRBV9,TRBJ2-3,.,TGTGCCAGCAGCGTAGGTCCCGGGGACACAGATACGCAGTATTTT,CASSVGPGDTDTQYF
.,14,TRBV2,TRBJ1-2,.,TGTGCCAGCAGCGCTCAAGGGGCCTCCTATGGCTACACCTTC,CASSAQGASYGYTF
.,14,TRBV6-4,TRBJ1-1,TRBD1,TGTGCCAGCAGTGACTCTGGGACAGGGCCTGAAGCTTTCTTT,CASSDSGTGPEAFF
.,14,TRBV28,TRBJ1-6,.,TGTGCCAGCAGTTTAAACAGGGAGATTTCACCCCTCCACTTT,CASSLNREISPLHF
once,16,TRBV4-3,TRBJ2-7,TRBD2,TGCGCCAGCAGCCAAGATGCGAGCGGGGGGGGGTACGAGCAGTACTTC,CASSQDASGGGYEQYF
.,16,TRBV27,TRBJ2-5,.,TGTGCCAGCAGTCCCGGAGGAGGGACCCTCCAAGAGACCCAGTACTTC,CASSPGGGTLQETQYF
few,15,TRBV4-2,TRBJ2-6,.,TGTGCCAGCAGCCAAGCGGGGTCTGGGGCCAACGTCCTGACTTTC,CASSQAGSGANVLTF
.,14,TRBV5-1,TRBJ1-2,TRBD1,TGCGCCAGCAGCGTGTCCGTCAGGGGGTTAGGCTACACCTTC,CASSVSVRGLGYTF
.,14,TRBV28,TRBJ1-4,TRBD1,TGTGCCAGCAGTGGACCCTCAGGGGGGGAAAAACTGTTTTTT,CASSGPSGGEKLFF
.,12,TRBV19,TRBJ1-1,.,TGTGCCAGTAGCCTGGGGGCAGGGGACGCTTTCTTT,CASSLGAGDAFF
.,16,TRBV6-1,TRBJ2-2,.,TGTGCCAGCAGTGAATGGGGGGGGCTAGGGGCCGGGGAGCTGTTTTTT,CASSEWGGLGAGELFF
.,13,TRBV4-2,TRBJ2-7,TRBD2,TGTGCCAGCAGCCCGACTAGCAGCGACGAGCAGTACTTC,CASSPTSSDEQYF
few,15,TRBV15,TRBJ1-5,TRBD1,TGTGCCACCAATCTGGGACAGGGCGGCAATCAGCCCCAGCATTTT,CATNLGQGGNQPQHF